The present T cell receptor (beta chain) was sequenced within a study of T cell responses to AZD1222 COVID-19 vaccine. Overall study results and limits: The study sampled repertoires only after the peak T cell response.

Measured with immunoSEQ multiplex PCR; TCRdb has only the in-frame clones, and not every one. The table has about 99,000 clones, 90% seen once. Looked up from germline, CDR1 is SGDLS and CDR2 is YYNGEE. Trimming took 3 bases from V and 8 from J, leaving 15 bases between them. This CDR3 is built from 13 residues. On this clone: The target antigen is unknown.

The J gene is TRBJ2-7, the V gene TRBV9; D may be TRBD1 (6 bases). The receptor's source is an adult in good health. The sample was peripheral blood, taken on day 0 of AZD1222 vaccination. The CDR3 region is CASSGTVWEKQYF. The CDR3 bases are TGTGCCAGCAGCGGGACAGTCTGGGAGAAGCAGTACTTC.